The 11 T cell receptor beta chains below come from one sample, sequenced in a study of tumor T cells in aggressive B-cell lymphoma. Produced via immunoSEQ multiplex PCR; TCRdb's table is partial and in-frame only. The table includes 2,000 to 2,500 clones, approximately 80% detected once. Sequenced material: tumor tissue. The receptor set was obtained from an adult with diffuse large B cell lymphoma.

The gene calls are TRBV27 and TRBJ1-4, with D hard to call. The V gene lost 3 bases and the J gene lost 12 bases, with 14 bases spanning the gap. Germline CDR1 MNHEY, CDR2 SMNVEV (reference sequence). CDR3 length: 13 residues. The CDR3 here is CASSLIPGGELFF. The CDR3 bases are TGTGCCAGCAGTTTGATCCCCGGCGGGGAACTGTTTTTT.

This chain links TRBV5-1 with TRBJ1-1, with a possible D match to TRBD1 (5 bases). Germline CDR1 and CDR2: SGHRS and YFSETQ. Trimming took 5 bases from V and 7 from J, leaving 12 bases between them. CDR3 length equals 12 residues. Here the CDR3 reads CASSWGVGEAFF. The CDR3 DNA sequence: TGCGCCAGCAGTTGGGGGGTTGGTGAAGCTTTCTTT.

The chain combines TRBV18 with TRBJ1-5, with D uncertain. The CDR3 sequence is 14 residues long. Germline V gene sequence: CDR1 KGHSH, CDR2 LQKENI. The V end lost 2 bases, the J end lost 2 bases, and 7 bases lay between the germline ends. As DNA, the CDR3 is TGTGCCAGCTCACCAGACTCGGGCAATCAGCCCCAGCATTTT. Translation gives CASSPDSGNQPQHF.

The V gene is TRBV21-1, the J gene TRBJ2-4; the table assigns TRBD2, which was not confirmed against the DNA. TRBV21-1 is deemed a pseudogene. This CDR3 is built from 14 residues. The CDR3 here is CASGVGLAKNIQYF. The CDR3 nucleotides read TGTGCCAGCGGTGTGGGACTAGCCAAAAACATTCAGTACTTC.

As regards this clone: The identical CDR3 is also encoded by other nucleotide sequences in the sample. The V call is TRBV28, the J call TRBJ1-1; 10 bases fit TRBD1. J lost 7 bases, V lost 6 bases, and 8 bases had no gene match. The CDR3 is made up of 14 amino acids. Per germline, CDR1 MDHEN and CDR2 SYDVKM. CDR3 DNA sequence: TGTGCCAGCAGGCCGGGACAGGGGTACAATGAAGCTTTCTTT. This encodes CASRPGQGYNEAFF.

The chain combines TRBV27 with TRBJ1-5, with 10 bases that match TRBD1. Per germline, CDR1 MNHEY and CDR2 SMNVEV (reference sequence). This CDR3 region has 15 residues. V shed 3 bases, J shed 5 bases, and the junction held 4 bases outside the gene matches. CDR3 amino acids: CASSFSGQGDQPQHF. The DNA of the CDR3 is TGTGCCAGCAGTTTCTCCGGACAGGGGGATCAGCCCCAGCATTTT.

The genes are TRBV6-5 and TRBJ1-5, with D perhaps TRBD1 (5 bases). Germline V gene lookup returns CDR1 MNHEY and CDR2 SVGAGI. This CDR3 comprises 14 residues. V was trimmed by 3 bases and J by 6 bases, leaving 12 bases between them. CDR3 sequence reads: CASSYTGFGQPQHF. The CDR3 nucleotides are TGTGCCAGCAGTTATACAGGTTTCGGTCAGCCCCAGCATTTT.

This clone was observed a single time. This CDR3 is CASTTSGRDLGTQYF. In DNA, the CDR3 is TGTGCCAGCACAACTAGCGGGAGAGATCTAGGTACGCAGTATTTT. This sequence joins TRBV13 and TRBJ2-3; TRBD2 matches at 11 bases. J lost 8 bases, V lost 7 bases, and 11 bases had no gene match. This CDR3 is 15 amino acids long. Germline values: CDR1 PRHDT, CDR2 FYEKMQ (reference sequence).

The count of this clone is one. The chain combines TRBV12-5 with TRBJ2-1; D unresolved. This CDR3 is built from 15 residues. The V end lost 4 bases, the J end lost 7 bases, and 17 bases lay between the germline ends. The V gene's germline CDR1 is LGHNT and CDR2 FRNRAP. The DNA for the CDR3 is TGTGCTAGTGGTTCGCCACTACCTCATGGGAATGAGCAGTTCTTC. Translated: CASGSPLPHGNEQFF.

The V gene is TRBV4-2, the J gene TRBJ2-1; weak D call: TRBD1 (6 bases). The CDR3 runs to 16 residues. The V gene's germline CDR1 is LGHNA and CDR2 YNFKEQ. V lost 3 bases and J lost 0, with 12 bases in between. The CDR3 nucleotides read TGTGCCAGCAGCCAGGACGGACAGAGCTCCTACAATGAGCAGTTCTTC. Its translation is CASSQDGQSSYNEQFF.

The chain has TRBV4-1 and TRBJ2-1, with 7 bases fitting TRBD2. This CDR3 spans 19 amino acids. In germline, CDR1 is MGHRA, CDR2 YSYEKL. V was pared by 1 base and J by 4 bases, with 16 bases of the junction left unmatched. CDR3 coding DNA: TGCGCCAGCAGCCAAGCCCGGCTAGCGGATCTCTCAGGGTACAATGAGCAGTTCTTC. It yields the protein CASSQARLADLSGYNEQFF.